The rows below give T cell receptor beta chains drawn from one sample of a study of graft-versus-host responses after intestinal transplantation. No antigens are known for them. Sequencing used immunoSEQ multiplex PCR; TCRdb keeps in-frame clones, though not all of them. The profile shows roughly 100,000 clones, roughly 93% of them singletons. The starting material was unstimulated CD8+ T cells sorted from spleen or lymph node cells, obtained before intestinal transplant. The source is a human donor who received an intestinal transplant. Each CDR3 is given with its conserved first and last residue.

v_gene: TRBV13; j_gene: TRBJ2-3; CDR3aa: CASSPDGTPNTDTQYF
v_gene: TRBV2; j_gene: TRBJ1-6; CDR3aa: CASSRRGAPLPDDSPLHF
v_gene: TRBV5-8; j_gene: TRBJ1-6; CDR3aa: CASSLPGGASYNSPLHF
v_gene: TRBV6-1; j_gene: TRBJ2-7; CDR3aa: CASSEVRDYEQYF
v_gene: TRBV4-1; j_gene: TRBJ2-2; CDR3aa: CANPIPTGELFF
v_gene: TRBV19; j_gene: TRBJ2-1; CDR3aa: CASSIVGGGYNEQFF
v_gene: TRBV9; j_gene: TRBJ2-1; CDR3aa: CASSVGLAGSLSEQFF
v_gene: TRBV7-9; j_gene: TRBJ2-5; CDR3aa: CASSLGTSGGQGEETQYF
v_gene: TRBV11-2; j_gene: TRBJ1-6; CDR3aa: CASSTTAGGNSPLHF
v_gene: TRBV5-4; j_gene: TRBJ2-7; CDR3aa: CASSFGENEQYF
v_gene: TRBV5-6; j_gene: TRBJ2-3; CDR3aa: CASSLERTDTQYF
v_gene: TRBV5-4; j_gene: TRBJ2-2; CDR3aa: CASSQGQGNTGELFF
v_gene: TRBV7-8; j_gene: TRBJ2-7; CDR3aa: CASSPRLAAVYEQYF
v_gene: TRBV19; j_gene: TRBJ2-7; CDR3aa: CASTGTTYEQYF
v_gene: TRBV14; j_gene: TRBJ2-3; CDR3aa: CASSHSPRDGDTQYF
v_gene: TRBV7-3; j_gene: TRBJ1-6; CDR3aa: CASRPRQGGLYNSPLHF
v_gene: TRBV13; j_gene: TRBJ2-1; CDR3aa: CASSPEGDRLTGNEQFF
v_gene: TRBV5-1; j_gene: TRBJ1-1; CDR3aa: CASSLAGSGEAFF
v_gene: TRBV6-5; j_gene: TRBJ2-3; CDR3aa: CASSHPWDTQYF
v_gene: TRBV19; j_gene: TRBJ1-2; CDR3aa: CASSTGGGYTF
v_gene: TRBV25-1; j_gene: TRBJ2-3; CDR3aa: CATCPGADTQYF
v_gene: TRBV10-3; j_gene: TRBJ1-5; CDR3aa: CAISESPGGAGQPQHF
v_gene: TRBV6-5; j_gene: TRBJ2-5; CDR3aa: CASSYSIVGSEETQYF
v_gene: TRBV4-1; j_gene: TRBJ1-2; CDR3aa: CASSQGGGEGYGYTF
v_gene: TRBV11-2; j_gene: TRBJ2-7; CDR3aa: CASSLGGGLGDEQYF